What follows are 29 T cell receptor beta chains derived from one specimen sequenced in a study of cytomegalovirus exposure and HLA in healthy donors. The PCR ran on 60 Vbeta and 13 Jbeta primers. TCRdb keeps only in-frame clones here, not all; method: immunoSEQ multiplex PCR. The profile covers a few hundred thousand clones, with around 90% appearing a single time and about 1.7% taken by the ten largest. The sequenced sample was PBMCs. These receptors were obtained from a girl aged 2-10 years in good health and CMV-seronegative.

The chain links TRBV14 to TRBJ1-1; D unresolved. Germline-derived CDR1 and CDR2 are SGHDN and FVKESK. The length of the CDR3 is 17 residues. Trimming left V 0 bases short and J 1 base short, with 15 bases between. The DNA of the CDR3 is TGTGCCAGCAGCCAAGAAAATCTTGTGAGAGAGAACACTGAAGCTTTCTTT. Translation: CASSQENLVRENTEAFF.

V and J are TRBV29-1 and TRBJ1-1, with 8 nucleotides matching TRBD1. V shed 5 bases, J shed 7 bases, and the junction held 3 bases outside the gene matches. The CDR3 loop spans 11 amino acids. Germline V gives CDR1 SQVTM, CDR2 ANQGSEA. The CDR3 nucleotides are TGCAGCGTTCTAGACAGGGGTGAAGCTTTCTTT. Amino acid sequence: CSVLDRGEAFF. Using reference TRBV29-1 and TRBJ1-1 for the parts outside the CDR3, the full variable domain is SAVISQKPSRDICQRGTSLTIQCQVDSQVTMMFWYRQQPGQSLTLIATANQGSEATYESGFVIDKFPISRPNLTFSTLTVSNMSPEDSSIYLCSVLDRGEAFFGQGTRLTVV.

The chain links TRBV6-5 to TRBJ1-5; TRBD1 aligns across 8 bases. The CDR3 is made up of 15 amino acids. Germline loops: CDR1 MNHEY, CDR2 SVGAGI. Trimming cost V 6 bases and J 4 bases; bases outside gene matches: 8. CDR3 sequence reads: CASRPTGGGNQPQHF. The CDR3 bases are TGTGCCAGCAGGCCAACAGGGGGAGGTAATCAGCCCCAGCATTTT.

This sequence joins TRBV6-5 and TRBJ1-5, with TRBD1 matching over 11 bases. Losses at the gene ends were 5 bases for V and 7 bases for J; bases not matched to a gene: 4. Germline V lookup: CDR1 MNHEY, CDR2 SVGAGI. This CDR3 contains 14 residues. The CDR3 sequence is CASSPGQGAQPQHF. The CDR3 nucleotides read TGTGCCAGCAGTCCTGGACAGGGGGCCCAGCCCCAGCATTTT.

The chain has TRBV30 and TRBJ2-1, with a tentative D call TRBD2 (5 bases). The CDR3 covers 16 residues. In germline, CDR1 is GTSNPN, CDR2 SVGIG (reference sequence). V lost 0 bases and J lost 4, with 16 bases in between. The CDR3 sequence: CAWSVGGASSYNEQFF. CDR3 nucleotide sequence: TGTGCCTGGAGTGTAGGAGGCGCCAGCTCTTACAATGAGCAGTTCTTC.

As regards this clone: The junction departs from the called germline gene at one end, perhaps through a read error. The chain couples TRBV15 to TRBJ2-2; possibly TRBD1 for D (6 bases). The CDR3 is made up of 18 amino acids. Germline V gene lookup returns CDR1 LNHNV and CDR2 YYDKDF (reference sequence). The CDR3 loop is CATSRKLVGGAKTGELFF. DNA for the CDR3: TGTGCCACCAGCAGGAAGCTCGTAGGGGGAGCGAAAACCGGGGAGCTGTTTTTT.

The V gene is TRBV19, the J gene TRBJ2-3; D is perhaps TRBD2 (5 bases). CDR1 is LNHDA, CDR2 SQIVND, per germline (reference sequence). Deletions cut 6 bases from V and 0 bases from J, with 7 bases between. This CDR3 spans 13 amino acids. This CDR3 reads CASREDSTDTQYF. In nucleotides, the CDR3 is TGTGCCAGTAGGGAGGACAGCACAGATACGCAGTATTTT. The full variable domain, its missing parts supplied by reference TRBV19 and TRBJ2-3, is DGGITQSPKYLFRKEGQNVTLSCEQNLNHDAMYWYRQDPGQGLRLIYYSQIVNDFQKGDIAEGYSVSREKKESFPLTVTSAQKNPTAFYLCASREDSTDTQYFGPGTRLTVL.

This rearrangement joins TRBV25-1 to TRBJ2-1, with D tentatively TRBD2 (6 bases). Trimming stripped 5 bases from V and 4 bases from J, with 12 bases between. Germline V CDR1 and CDR2: MGHDK, SYGVNS. The CDR3 has 14 residues. This CDR3 is CASSPPGSYNEQFF. CDR3 nucleotides: TGTGCCAGCAGTCCCCCCGGGAGTTACAATGAGCAGTTCTTC. The full variable domain, completed using reference TRBV25-1 and TRBJ2-1, is EADIYQTPRYLVIGTGKKITLECSQTMGHDKMYWYQQDPGMELHLIHYSYGVNSTEKGDLSSESTVSRIRTEHFPLTLESARPSHTSQYLCASSPPGSYNEQFFGPGTRLTVL.

V gene TRBV2 combines with J gene TRBJ2-1; D remains unclear. Germline CDR1 SNHLY, CDR2 FYNNEI. This CDR3 region has 14 residues. Trimming took 7 bases from V and 2 from J, leaving 12 bases between them. The CDR3 spells CASMFGGTYNEQFF. The CDR3, as DNA: TGTGCCAGCATGTTCGGCGGTACCTACAATGAGCAGTTCTTC.

The rearrangement links TRBV9 to TRBJ1-6, with TRBD1 matching over 8 bases. The trim removed 0 bases at V and 5 bases at J, leaving 10 bases unmatched. Germline lookup yields CDR1 SGDLS and CDR2 YYNGEE. The CDR3 consists of 18 residues. The CDR3: CASSVGPGQGINNSPLHF. The CDR3 DNA sequence: TGTGCCAGCAGCGTAGGTCCCGGACAGGGCATTAATAATTCACCCCTCCACTTT. The complete variable domain, with remaining parts taken from reference TRBV9 and TRBJ1-6, reads DSGVTQTPKHLITATGQRVTLRCSPRSGDLSVYWYQQSLDQGLQFLIQYYNGEERAKGNILERFSAQQFPDLHSELNLSSLELGDSALYFCASSVGPGQGINNSPLHFGNGTRLTVT.

The chain is built from TRBV19 and TRBJ1-4, with 7 bases aligning to TRBD1. V lost 3 bases, J lost 7 bases, and 20 bases stayed unmatched. Germline CDR1 reads LNHDA; CDR2 reads SQIVND (reference sequence). This CDR3 is built from 19 residues. For the CDR3, the DNA is TGTGCCAGTAGTATGGGGTTCCGGACAGGTCCACATATCGGTGAAAAACTGTTTTTT. This gives the protein CASSMGFRTGPHIGEKLFF. Full variable domain (outside the CDR3, taken from reference TRBV19 and TRBJ1-4): DGGITQSPKYLFRKEGQNVTLSCEQNLNHDAMYWYRQDPGQGLRLIYYSQIVNDFQKGDIAEGYSVSREKKESFPLTVTSAQKNPTAFYLCASSMGFRTGPHIGEKLFFGSGTQLSVL.

The V gene is TRBV19, the J gene TRBJ1-4; D is undetermined. Deletions cut 6 bases from V and 6 bases from J, with 14 bases between. This CDR3 is 14 amino acids long. Germline V gene data show CDR1 as LNHDA and CDR2 as SQIVND (reference sequence). CDR3 sequence reads: CASRPWSGDEKLFF. The DNA of the CDR3 is TGTGCCAGTAGACCCTGGTCCGGAGATGAAAAACTGTTTTTT.

The chain employs TRBV10-2 and TRBJ1-1; 8 positions agree with TRBD1. V was pared by 8 bases and J by 5 bases, with 10 bases of the junction left unmatched. The germline V gene encodes CDR1 WSHSY and CDR2 SAAADI. This CDR3 has 14 amino acids. The CDR3 here is CASDEGQADTEAFF. The CDR3, as DNA: TGCGCCAGCGATGAGGGACAGGCGGATACTGAAGCTTTCTTT.

The J gene is TRBJ1-5, the V gene TRBV5-8; possibly TRBD1 for D (6 bases). The CDR3 has 15 residues. Germline lookup yields CDR1 SGHTS and CDR2 YDEGEE. The ends were cut back, 0 bases at V and 6 bases at J, with 13 bases in the middle. The CDR3 is CASSLGGLGSQPQHF. The CDR3 DNA follows: TGTGCCAGCAGCTTGGGGGGGCTTGGGTCTCAGCCCCAGCATTTT.

This clone is a singleton in its sample. The chain combines TRBV28 with TRBJ1-1, with D possibly being TRBD1 (5 bases). This CDR3 has 15 residues. From germline, CDR1 is MDHEN and CDR2 SYDVKM. The V and J ends lost 3 bases and 7 bases respectively, with 18 bases between them. In DNA form, the CDR3 reads TGTGCCAGCAGTTTCTCCCCGGCGGGGGATTATGAAGCTTTCTTT. Its translation is CASSFSPAGDYEAFF.

This sequence joins TRBV9 and TRBJ1-2, with 9 bases lining up with TRBD1. There are 16 residues in the CDR3. With 1 base clipped from V and 4 bases from J, the junction kept 8 bases outside the gene matches. Germline V gene lookup returns CDR1 SGDLS and CDR2 YYNGEE. CDR3: CASSVRTGAFPYGYTF. CDR3 DNA sequence: TGTGCCAGCAGCGTAAGGACAGGGGCCTTTCCCTATGGCTACACCTTC.

The rearrangement links TRBV27 to TRBJ2-5; perhaps TRBD2 as D (6 bases). The J call could be wrong; TRBJ2-7 is a better fit for the DNA end. This CDR3 contains 13 residues. CDR1 is MNHEY, CDR2 SMNVEV, per germline (reference sequence). The CDR3 spells CASSLGLAYEQYF. CDR3 DNA sequence: TGTGCCAGCAGTTTGGGCCTAGCGTACGAGCAGTACTTC.

The chain is built from TRBV2 and TRBJ2-5, with a weak D call TRBD1 (5 bases). The CDR3 is made up of 18 amino acids. Trimming removed 7 bases at V and 2 bases at J, with 26 bases between. Germline V CDR1 and CDR2: SNHLY, FYNNEI. The CDR3 coding sequence is TGTGCCAGCACCCACATTGACTTGGGCAGGGATGGGCAAGAGACCCAGTACTTC. It codes for CASTHIDLGRDGQETQYF.

The chain has TRBV7-9 and TRBJ2-1; the D is unclear. Trimming took 2 bases from V and 5 from J, leaving 4 bases between them. The CDR3 consists of 12 residues. Germline lookup yields CDR1 SEHNR and CDR2 FQNEAQ (reference sequence). CDR3 DNA sequence: TGTGCCAGCAGCTTACGGGACAATGAGCAGTTCTTC. This codes for CASSLRDNEQFF.

The chain links TRBV19 to TRBJ2-6; D possibly corresponds to TRBD1 (5 bases). CDR1 is LNHDA, CDR2 SQIVND, per germline (reference sequence). Trimming cost V 3 bases and J 0 bases, with 9 bases left between them. The CDR3 length is 16 residues. CDR3: CASSILRASGANVLTF. The DNA for the CDR3 is TGTGCCAGTAGTATTCTCAGGGCCTCTGGGGCCAACGTCCTGACTTTC.

This rearrangement joins TRBV14 to TRBJ1-2; no reliable D call. The V gene lost 0 bases and the J gene lost 8 bases, with 10 bases spanning the gap. The germline CDR1 and CDR2 sequences are SGHDN and FVKESK. CDR3 length equals 13 residues. This CDR3 is CASSQDTGLGYTF. CDR3 in DNA: TGTGCCAGCAGCCAAGACACGGGGTTAGGCTACACCTTC. Based on the CDR3 plus reference TRBV14 and TRBJ1-2, the full variable domain is EAGVTQFPSHSVIEKGQTVTLRCDPISGHDNLYWYRRVMGKEIKFLLHFVKESKQDESGMPNNRFLAERTGGTYSTLKVQPAELEDSGVYFCASSQDTGLGYTFGSGTRLTVV.

J is TRBJ2-1 and V is TRBV27, with D perhaps TRBD1 (5 bases). The germline V gene has CDR1 MNHEY and CDR2 SMNVEV (reference sequence). V lost 2 bases, J lost 9 bases, and 11 bases lay in between. The CDR3 is 13 residues long. Written as DNA, the CDR3 is TGTGCCAGCAGTTTAAGGCAGGGAAGTGAGCAGTTCTTC. Translated: CASSLRQGSEQFF.

The gene calls are TRBV27 and TRBJ2-3; a weak D match, TRBD1 (5 bases). Trimming shortened V by 1 base and J by 2 bases, and 13 bases separated the two germline ends. CDR3 length equals 16 residues. CDR1 and CDR2 (germline): MNHEY, SMNVEV (reference sequence). The CDR3 sequence: CASSLFQGKNTDTQYF. CDR3 sequence (DNA): TGTGCCAGCAGTTTATTCCAGGGTAAAAACACAGATACGCAGTATTTT.

J is TRBJ2-1 and V is TRBV7-6; 13 nucleotides align to TRBD2. Unmatched junction bases numbered 6, after V lost 4 bases and J lost 9 bases. Germline CDR1 reads SGHVS; CDR2 reads FNYEAQ. This CDR3 spans 15 amino acids. The CDR3 loop reads CASSSRGLAGVEQFF. In DNA, the CDR3 is TGTGCCAGCAGCTCCCGAGGACTAGCGGGAGTTGAGCAGTTCTTC.

This rearrangement joins TRBV4-1 to TRBJ2-3; possibly TRBD2 for D (5 bases). This CDR3 comprises 14 residues. Trimming removed 5 bases at V and 0 bases at J, with 9 bases between. Germline CDR1 reads MGHRA; CDR2 reads YSYEKL. The CDR3 DNA reads as TGCGCCAGCAGCTCTATAGCGAGCACAGATACGCAGTATTTT. It is translated as CASSSIASTDTQYF.

This chain links TRBV5-4 with TRBJ2-7; no firm D call. Trimming took off 4 bases at V and 7 bases at J, with 12 bases between the two ends. The CDR3 runs 12 residues. The germline V gene encodes CDR1 SGHNT and CDR2 YYREEE (reference sequence). The CDR3 loop reads CASSPWPGEQYF. CDR3 in DNA: TGTGCCAGCAGCCCCTGGCCGGGTGAGCAGTACTTC.

V and J are TRBV6-6 and TRBJ2-3; possible D gene TRBD2, 6 bases. V lost 7 bases and J lost 4, with 12 bases in between. The germline V gene has CDR1 MNHNY and CDR2 SVGAGI (reference sequence). This CDR3 region has 13 residues. CDR3 amino acids: CASTRGTSDTQYF. The CDR3 bases are TGTGCCAGCACTCGGGGGACTTCAGATACGCAGTATTTT.

The chain joins TRBV25-1 to TRBJ2-1; 7 bases agree with TRBD2. CDR1 is MGHDK and CDR2 is SYGVNS in the germline V gene. CDR3 length equals 15 residues. The trim removed 6 bases at V and 5 bases at J, leaving 10 bases unmatched. Here the CDR3 reads CASSRRAGSNNEQFF. The CDR3 coding sequence is TGTGCCAGCAGCCGGAGAGCGGGAAGCAACAATGAGCAGTTCTTC.

The chain has TRBV7-8 and TRBJ2-5, with a weak D call TRBD2 (6 bases). V dropped 1 base and J dropped 4 bases, with 13 bases sitting between them. The CDR3 consists of 15 residues. The germline V gene encodes CDR1 SGHVS and CDR2 FQNEAQ. In nucleotides, the CDR3 is TGTGCCAGCAGCTTAGACACGGGAGCGGGAGAGACCCAGTACTTC. It translates to CASSLDTGAGETQYF.